The 23 T cell receptor beta chains in this list originate from one sample, sequenced in a study of blood T cell repertoires in COVID-19. Libraries were prepared by immunoSEQ multiplex PCR; TCRdb keeps only in-frame clonotypes and omits some of them. Counted here are around 26,000 clones, roughly four fifths occurring once; the ten biggest clones make up about 9%. The specimen was peripheral blood. The receptor source for this set is a human donor in a cohort sampled during active COVID-19.

This clone was detected a few times. The chain couples TRBV9 to TRBJ2-5; TRBD2 matches at 7 bases. J was trimmed by 2 bases and V by 4 bases; bases with no gene match: 8. The CDR3 runs 15 residues. Germline lookup yields CDR1 SGDLS and CDR2 YYNGEE. This CDR3 reads CASSPGTIGQETQYF. The CDR3 DNA reads TGTGCCAGCAGCCCCGGGACTATTGGACAAGAGACCCAGTACTTC.

This rearrangement joins TRBV7-3 to TRBJ2-1, with TRBD2 matching over 15 bases. V dropped 6 bases and J dropped 6; count of bases not matched to a gene: 12. The CDR3 contains 18 residues. The germline CDR1 and CDR2 sequences are SGHTA and FQGTGA. The CDR3 reads CASSFGTSGRRLGNEQFF. The CDR3 DNA sequence: TGTGCCAGCAGTTTTGGGACTAGCGGGAGGAGGTTGGGCAATGAGCAGTTCTTC.

This clone has only one observation. The chain links TRBV6-5 to TRBJ1-1, with TRBD1 matching 8 bases. Germline lookup yields CDR1 MNHEY and CDR2 SVGAGI. With V trimmed by 5 bases and J by 4 bases, 9 bases remained unmatched. The CDR3 length is 15 residues. The CDR3 coding sequence is TGTGCCAGCAGTACGTCCGGGACAGGAGGCACTGAAGCTTTCTTT. Its translation: CASSTSGTGGTEAFF.

The gene calls are TRBV11-2 and TRBJ2-6, with TRBD1 matching over 9 bases. This CDR3 is built from 18 residues. Trimming took 5 bases from V and 2 from J; bases not matched to a gene: 10. CDR1 SGHAT and CDR2 FQNNGV come from the germline V gene. The CDR3 region has the DNA TGTGCCAGCAGCATCGGGACAGGGAGGGCTCCTGGGGCCAACGTCCTGACTTTC. Its protein is CASSIGTGRAPGANVLTF.

The chain couples TRBV18 to TRBJ1-4; TRBD1 is a possible D gene (6 bases). Germline lookup yields CDR1 KGHSH and CDR2 LQKENI. The CDR3 totals 14 residues. With 6 bases removed from V and 4 bases from J, the gap between germline ends came to 12 bases. The CDR3 bases are TGTGCCAGCTCTCGAGGACAGCTTAATGAAAAACTGTTTTTT. Protein sequence: CASSRGQLNEKLFF.

This chain connects TRBV11-3 to TRBJ2-7; TRBD1 matches at 11 bases. The germline CDR1 and CDR2 sequences are SGHNT and YENEEA. CDR3 size: 15 residues. V lost 5 bases, J lost 4 bases, and 7 bases stayed unmatched. CDR3 bases: TGTGCCAGCAGCCGCAGGACAGGGGGCGTGTACGAGCAGTACTTC. Translating gives CASSRRTGGVYEQYF.

This rearrangement joins TRBV6-5 to TRBJ2-4; D is perhaps TRBD1 (6 bases). The germline CDR1 and CDR2 sequences are MNHEY and SVGAGI. Between the trimmed V and J ends, which lost 0 bases and 4 bases, there was a span of 13 bases. The CDR3 is 16 amino acids. The CDR3 sequence is CASSYSIPQGKNIQYF. The CDR3 DNA reads TGTGCCAGCAGTTACTCGATTCCCCAGGGGAAAAACATTCAGTACTTC.

The DNA of the CDR3 is TGTGCCAGCAGTAGCGTTTTTTCCTACGAGCAGTACTTC. It codes for CASSSVFSYEQYF. The chain has TRBV6-2 or TRBV6-3 and TRBJ2-7; D gene uncertain. The CDR3 contains 13 residues. The germline V and J ends were trimmed by 5 bases and 1 base, with 9 bases remaining between them. Germline V gene sequence: CDR1 MNHEY, CDR2 SVGEGT.

The chain couples TRBV11-2 to TRBJ2-7; D possibly corresponds to TRBD1 (5 bases). Trimming pared 2 bases from V and 4 bases from J, leaving 12 bases between. Per the germline V gene, CDR1 is SGHAT and CDR2 is FQNNGV. This CDR3 region has 14 residues. The CDR3 nucleotides read TGTGCCAGCAGCTTATATTTAAAGGGGTACGAGCAGTACTTC. Translating gives CASSLYLKGYEQYF.

The CDR3 nucleotides are TGTGCCAGCAGTACTAGCGGGACAGATACGCAGTATTTT. Amino acid sequence: CASSTSGTDTQYF. The chain links TRBV12-3 or TRBV12-4 to TRBJ2-3; 9 bases are shared with TRBD2. The CDR3 is made up of 13 amino acids. Trimming cost V 5 bases and J 3 bases; bases outside gene matches: 0.

The chain recombines TRBV25-1 with TRBJ2-1, with TRBD2 matching 8 bases. Trimming took 5 bases from V and 4 from J; bases not matched to a gene: 10. CDR1 is MGHDK and CDR2 is SYGVNS in the germline V gene. The CDR3 has 16 amino acids. DNA for the CDR3: TGTGCCAGCAGTAACAGAGCGGGAGCCGCGTACAATGAGCAGTTCTTC. Translation: CASSNRAGAAYNEQFF.

The genes are TRBV4-2 and TRBJ1-2; D gene uncertain. This CDR3 has 13 amino acids. V was trimmed by 4 bases and J by 1 base, leaving 7 bases between them. Germline V CDR1 and CDR2: LGHNA, YNFKEQ. The CDR3 coding sequence is TGTGCCAGCAGCCCCCAAAATAACTATGGCTACACCTTC. This encodes CASSPQNNYGYTF.

V is TRBV9 and J is TRBJ1-2, with D perhaps matching TRBD1 (5 bases). The CDR3 is made up of 14 amino acids. Per the germline V gene, CDR1 is SGDLS and CDR2 is YYNGEE. V was shortened by 3 bases and J by 4 bases, with 13 bases between the two germline ends. CDR3 sequence reads: CASSEHGGAYGYTF. In nucleotides, the CDR3 is TGTGCCAGCAGCGAACACGGAGGGGCCTATGGCTACACCTTC.

V is TRBV10-3 and J is TRBJ1-2; TRBD1 matches 8 bases. CDR1 is ENHRY, CDR2 SYGVKD, per germline. V lost 4 bases and J lost 6; bases outside the gene matches: 4. The CDR3 length is 13 residues. The chain's CDR3 is CAISVTTGDGYTF. The CDR3 bases are TGTGCCATCAGTGTAACGACAGGGGATGGCTACACCTTC.

In its sample, this clone was seen once. The chain is built from TRBV15 and TRBJ1-2, with TRBD1 matching over 7 bases. The CDR3 extends over 16 amino acids. J was trimmed by 6 bases and V by 0 bases; bases with no gene match: 10. Germline V gene data show CDR1 as LNHNV and CDR2 as YYDKDF (reference sequence). CDR3 bases: TGTGCCACCAGCAGAGATGGGTCGACAGGGAGGAATGGCTACACCTTC. It is translated as CATSRDGSTGRNGYTF.

The CDR3 loop reads CASSTYLNTEAFF. The CDR3 nucleotides read TGTGCCAGCAGCACCTACTTGAACACTGAAGCTTTCTTT. The rearrangement links TRBV7-3 to TRBJ1-1; D unresolved. V dropped 5 bases and J dropped 0 bases, with 7 bases sitting between them. This CDR3 contains 13 residues. The V gene's germline CDR1 is SGHTA and CDR2 FQGTGA.

The chain links TRBV6-6 to TRBJ1-4; D may be TRBD1 (6 bases). V was trimmed by 8 bases and J by 2 bases, leaving 9 bases between them. The CDR3 runs 13 residues. CDR1 MNHNY and CDR2 SVGAGI come from the germline V gene (reference sequence). The CDR3, as DNA: TGTGCCAGCCGCGACAGGACTAATGAAAAACTGTTTTTT. Amino acid sequence: CASRDRTNEKLFF.

This clone is termed medium-sized. V and J are TRBV27 and TRBJ1-5, with 8 nucleotides matching TRBD1. The length of the CDR3 is 16 residues. Looked up from germline, CDR1 is MNHEY and CDR2 is SMNVEV (reference sequence). J lost 6 bases, V lost 5 bases, and 12 bases had no gene match. The CDR3 bases are TGTGCCAGCAGTGCCGTCCGGACAGGGATCGGTCAGCCCCAGCATTTT. As protein: CASSAVRTGIGQPQHF.

V usage is TRBV9 and J usage is TRBJ2-5; D is unclear. The CDR3 totals 14 residues. V was trimmed by 0 bases and J by 2 bases, leaving 8 bases between them. Germline V gene sequence: CDR1 SGDLS, CDR2 YYNGEE. CDR3 sequence reads: CASSVAEQQETQYF. The CDR3 DNA reads as TGTGCCAGCAGCGTAGCGGAACAGCAAGAGACCCAGTACTTC.

The chain combines TRBV30 with TRBJ2-6; D might be TRBD2 (6 bases). The CDR3 is made up of 15 amino acids. V lost 8 bases and J 2 bases, leaving 16 bases between the germline ends. CDR1 is GTSNPN, CDR2 SVGIG, per germline (reference sequence). For the CDR3, the DNA is TGTGCCCGCGACGGGGGAATCGCTGGGGCCAACGTCCTGACTTTC. Amino acid sequence: CARDGGIAGANVLTF.

The V call is TRBV4-3, the J call TRBJ2-1; 11 nucleotides agree with TRBD2. V gave up 0 bases and J gave up 2 bases; unmatched junction bases: 6. Germline CDR1 is LGHNA and CDR2 is YSLEER. This CDR3 comprises 18 residues. Here the CDR3 DNA reads TGCGCCAGCAGCCAAGATATTAGCGGGGGGGACCCCTACAATGAGCAGTTCTTC. It yields the protein CASSQDISGGDPYNEQFF.

The gene calls are TRBV7-2 and TRBJ2-1, with a possible D match to TRBD2 (5 bases). V lost 4 bases and J lost 8, with 15 bases in between. CDR3 length equals 14 residues. Germline loops: CDR1 SGHTA, CDR2 FQGNSA. As DNA, the CDR3 is TGTGCCAGCAGCTCTGCAGGAGGTTTCGATGAGCAGTTCTTC. Its translation is CASSSAGGFDEQFF.

This clone counts as medium-sized. The J gene is TRBJ1-4, the V gene TRBV25-1; a weak D match, TRBD1 (6 bases). This CDR3 has 15 residues. V lost 3 bases and J lost 10, with 18 bases in between. The germline CDR1 and CDR2 sequences are MGHDK and SYGVNS. In DNA form, the CDR3 reads TGTGCCAGCAGTGACACCGGGACATCTCGAGGAAAACTGTTTTTT. Its protein product is CASSDTGTSRGKLFF.